A selection of T cell receptor beta chains follows, all from one sample in a study of blood T cell repertoires in COVID-19. Profiling relied on immunoSEQ multiplex PCR, and the TCRdb table lists in-frame clones only, not all of them. The sample gives around 70,000 clones, roughly 80% of which show up once; about 18% is in the top ten. The specimen sequenced was peripheral blood. Source of these receptors: a woman aged 60-75 years with acute or convalescent COVID-19. Each CDR3 is given with its conserved first and last residue. Each record gives: clone size, D gene, V gene, J gene, CDR3 DNA, CDR3 protein. The D gene is left open where the match is weak. Only some rows state a clone size, as once, few, many or a class for expanded clones.

clone_size: NA; d_call: TRBD1; v_call: TRBV15; j_call: TRBJ1-5; cdr3_nt: TGTGCCACCAGCAGAGATCGTAATACACAGGGGGCAATTCAGCCCCAGCATTTT; cdr3_aa: CATSRDRNTQGAIQPQHF
clone_size: NA; d_call: TRBD1; v_call: TRBV7-2; j_call: TRBJ2-5; cdr3_nt: TGTGCCAGCAGCTTAGACAGGGGACCCTCGGAGACCCAGTACTTC; cdr3_aa: CASSLDRGPSETQYF
clone_size: NA; d_call: TRBD1; v_call: TRBV6-4; j_call: TRBJ2-1; cdr3_nt: TGTGCCAGCACCCAGGGACAGGGAGGGGGCTATGAGCAGTTCTTC; cdr3_aa: CASTQGQGGGYEQFF
clone_size: NA; d_call: NA; v_call: TRBV29-1; j_call: TRBJ1-5; cdr3_nt: TGCAGCGTCACGGACAGTTACAATCAGCCCCAGCATTTT; cdr3_aa: CSVTDSYNQPQHF
clone_size: NA; d_call: NA; v_call: TRBV30; j_call: TRBJ2-2; cdr3_nt: TGTGCCATTCGATGGGGGACTTTGACCGGGGAGCTGTTTTTT; cdr3_aa: CAIRWGTLTGELFF
clone_size: NA; d_call: TRBD1; v_call: TRBV7-2; j_call: TRBJ1-6; cdr3_nt: TGTGCCAGCAGCTTAGCAGGGGGCGGTAATTCACCCCTCCACTTT; cdr3_aa: CASSLAGGGNSPLHF
clone_size: NA; d_call: TRBD1; v_call: TRBV6-6; j_call: TRBJ1-4; cdr3_nt: TGTGCCAGCAGACAGGGGTTCCTTCTTAATGAAAAACTGTTTTTT; cdr3_aa: CASRQGFLLNEKLFF
clone_size: NA; d_call: NA; v_call: TRBV9; j_call: TRBJ1-1; cdr3_nt: TGTGCCAGCAGCGTAGTTGGGGGCGAAACAGAAGCTTTCTTT; cdr3_aa: CASSVVGGETEAFF
clone_size: NA; d_call: NA; v_call: TRBV5-1; j_call: TRBJ2-5; cdr3_nt: TGCGCCAGCAGGGGAGGACAGGCCCTTGGGGCGACCCAGTACTTC; cdr3_aa: CASRGGQALGATQYF
clone_size: NA; d_call: NA; v_call: TRBV5-1; j_call: TRBJ1-1; cdr3_nt: TGCGCCAGCAGCTTGGGGGAGGGGATGAACACTGAAGCTTTCTTT; cdr3_aa: CASSLGEGMNTEAFF
clone_size: NA; d_call: NA; v_call: TRBV5-4; j_call: TRBJ1-1; cdr3_nt: TGTGCCAGCAGCTTGGAAGTAGGGAGGAACACTGAAGCTTTCTTT; cdr3_aa: CASSLEVGRNTEAFF
clone_size: NA; d_call: NA; v_call: TRBV4-3; j_call: TRBJ1-3; cdr3_nt: TGCGCCAGCAGCCAAGACAGCGGACCGGGGTCTGGAAACACCATATATTTT; cdr3_aa: CASSQDSGPGSGNTIYF
clone_size: once; d_call: NA; v_call: TRBV6-5; j_call: TRBJ1-5; cdr3_nt: TGTGCCAGCAGAACGACGGGGAATCAGCCCCAGCATTTT; cdr3_aa: CASRTTGNQPQHF
clone_size: NA; d_call: NA; v_call: TRBV19; j_call: TRBJ1-4; cdr3_nt: TGTGCCAGTAGCAAAAGGGGGGAAAAACTGTTTTTT; cdr3_aa: CASSKRGEKLFF
clone_size: NA; d_call: TRBD1; v_call: TRBV19; j_call: TRBJ1-1; cdr3_nt: TGTGCCAGTATTTCCAGGTCCTCGGGACAGGGGAACACTGAAGCTTTCTTT; cdr3_aa: CASISRSSGQGNTEAFF
clone_size: NA; d_call: NA; v_call: TRBV3-1/TRBV3-2; j_call: TRBJ1-2; cdr3_nt: TGTGCCAGCAGCCATGGCCCGGGTGGGGGCTACACCTTC; cdr3_aa: CASSHGPGGGYTF
clone_size: once; d_call: NA; v_call: TRBV7-2; j_call: TRBJ1-4; cdr3_nt: TGTGCCAGCAGCTTCGCTAATGAAAAACTGTTTTTT; cdr3_aa: CASSFANEKLFF
clone_size: few; d_call: TRBD1; v_call: TRBV19; j_call: TRBJ1-2; cdr3_nt: TGTGCCTGTGGACAGGGGCCCTATGGCTACACCTTC; cdr3_aa: CACGQGPYGYTF
clone_size: NA; d_call: TRBD2; v_call: TRBV10-1; j_call: TRBJ2-7; cdr3_nt: TGCGCCAGCAGTGAGTCGGGGAGGGCGTCCTACGAGCAGTACTTC; cdr3_aa: CASSESGRASYEQYF
clone_size: NA; d_call: NA; v_call: TRBV7-8; j_call: TRBJ1-4; cdr3_nt: TGTGCCAGCAGCTTCCAAGGGGGAAGGGAAAAACTGTTTTTT; cdr3_aa: CASSFQGGREKLFF
clone_size: NA; d_call: TRBD1; v_call: TRBV5-1; j_call: TRBJ1-1; cdr3_nt: TGCGCCAGCAGATATGGACAGGAGAACACTGAAGCTTTCTTT; cdr3_aa: CASRYGQENTEAFF
clone_size: NA; d_call: NA; v_call: TRBV29-1; j_call: TRBJ1-2; cdr3_nt: TGCAGCGTTGGGTTCAGGGGAGATGGCTACACCTTC; cdr3_aa: CSVGFRGDGYTF
clone_size: few; d_call: NA; v_call: TRBV24-1; j_call: TRBJ2-7; cdr3_nt: TGTGCCACCAGTGATAACACAGGGATAGGTTACGAGCAGTACTTC; cdr3_aa: CATSDNTGIGYEQYF
clone_size: NA; d_call: TRBD1; v_call: TRBV19; j_call: TRBJ1-5; cdr3_nt: TGTGCCAGTAAAGCCCGGGACAGGGAGAGTCAGCCCCAGCATTTT; cdr3_aa: CASKARDRESQPQHF
clone_size: NA; d_call: NA; v_call: TRBV30; j_call: TRBJ1-5; cdr3_nt: TGTGCCTGGAGTGTATGGGGGACTGCTCAGCCCCAGCATTTT; cdr3_aa: CAWSVWGTAQPQHF
clone_size: NA; d_call: TRBD1; v_call: TRBV24-1; j_call: TRBJ2-3; cdr3_nt: TGTGCCACCAGTTCGACAGGGGGCGCCCCAGGAGATACGCAGTATTTT; cdr3_aa: CATSSTGGAPGDTQYF
clone_size: NA; d_call: NA; v_call: TRBV2; j_call: TRBJ2-4; cdr3_nt: TGTGCCAGCAGTGAATCAGGGAACATTCAGTACTTC; cdr3_aa: CASSESGNIQYF
clone_size: NA; d_call: TRBD2; v_call: TRBV5-1; j_call: TRBJ2-3; cdr3_nt: TGCGCCAGCAGACTAGCGGGGGGCGCAGATACGCAGTATTTT; cdr3_aa: CASRLAGGADTQYF
clone_size: NA; d_call: TRBD1; v_call: TRBV19; j_call: TRBJ2-3; cdr3_nt: TGTGCCAGTAGTCCCACAGGGGGCAACGCAGATACGCAGTATTTT; cdr3_aa: CASSPTGGNADTQYF
clone_size: once; d_call: TRBD1; v_call: TRBV7-3; j_call: TRBJ2-3; cdr3_nt: TGTGCCAGCAGCCCCGACAGGGGGAAGTCAGATACGCAGTATTTT; cdr3_aa: CASSPDRGKSDTQYF
clone_size: few; d_call: TRBD1; v_call: TRBV30; j_call: TRBJ1-5; cdr3_nt: TGTGCCTGGAGTGTTCAGGGGGCGAGGCAGCCCCAGCATTTT; cdr3_aa: CAWSVQGARQPQHF
clone_size: NA; d_call: TRBD1; v_call: TRBV5-1; j_call: TRBJ2-2; cdr3_nt: TGCGCCAGCAGCTTCTGGCAGGGGGCAAACACCGGGGAGCTGTTTTTT; cdr3_aa: CASSFWQGANTGELFF
clone_size: NA; d_call: NA; v_call: TRBV5-1; j_call: TRBJ2-5; cdr3_nt: TGCGCCAGCAGCTTGGGACTAGTCCAAGAGACCCAGTACTTC; cdr3_aa: CASSLGLVQETQYF
clone_size: NA; d_call: NA; v_call: TRBV11-2; j_call: TRBJ2-2; cdr3_nt: TGTGCCAGCAGCCCTAGCGTCGTGAACACCGGGGAGCTGTTTTTT; cdr3_aa: CASSPSVVNTGELFF
clone_size: NA; d_call: TRBD1; v_call: TRBV29-1; j_call: TRBJ2-7; cdr3_nt: TGCAGCGTTGAAGGGGGACAGGGTAGCTACGAGCAGTACTTC; cdr3_aa: CSVEGGQGSYEQYF
clone_size: NA; d_call: TRBD2; v_call: TRBV5-1; j_call: TRBJ2-3; cdr3_nt: TGCGCCAGCAGCCCGACTAGCGGGGGCGGCACAGATACGCAGTATTTT; cdr3_aa: CASSPTSGGGTDTQYF
clone_size: NA; d_call: TRBD1; v_call: TRBV30; j_call: TRBJ1-2; cdr3_nt: TGTGCCTGGAGTGTCGTGGGGCAGGGGGCTTGGGGCTACACCTTC; cdr3_aa: CAWSVVGQGAWGYTF
clone_size: NA; d_call: NA; v_call: TRBV6-1; j_call: TRBJ2-6; cdr3_nt: TGTGCCAGCAGTGAAACATTTCGGCAGGGTATGTCTGGGGCCAACGTCCTGACTTTC; cdr3_aa: CASSETFRQGMSGANVLTF
clone_size: NA; d_call: TRBD2; v_call: TRBV7-3; j_call: TRBJ2-3; cdr3_nt: TGTGCCAGCAGCCAGCCTAGCGGGGGGGCTTCAGATACGCAGTATTTT; cdr3_aa: CASSQPSGGASDTQYF
clone_size: NA; d_call: TRBD1; v_call: TRBV6-2/TRBV6-3; j_call: TRBJ2-3; cdr3_nt: TGTGCCAGCAGTTACACGACGGACAGGGCTACAGATACGCAGTATTTT; cdr3_aa: CASSYTTDRATDTQYF
clone_size: NA; d_call: NA; v_call: TRBV11-2; j_call: TRBJ2-5; cdr3_nt: TGTGCCAGCAGCTTAGATGGGGGGAGGCCGGCCCAGTACTTC; cdr3_aa: CASSLDGGRPAQYF
clone_size: NA; d_call: NA; v_call: TRBV24-1; j_call: TRBJ1-1; cdr3_nt: TGTGCCACCAGTGGCAGGGTGGACACTGAAGCTTTCTTT; cdr3_aa: CATSGRVDTEAFF
clone_size: many; d_call: TRBD1; v_call: TRBV11-2; j_call: TRBJ1-2; cdr3_nt: TGTGCCAGCACCGATTCCTATGGGGACAGCGATCTATTTGGCTACACCTTC; cdr3_aa: CASTDSYGDSDLFGYTF
clone_size: few; d_call: NA; v_call: TRBV21-1; j_call: TRBJ1-1; cdr3_nt: TGTGCCAGCAGACAGGGTAGAATCCACGGAGATAACACTGAAGCTTTCTTT; cdr3_aa: CASRQGRIHGDNTEAFF
clone_size: NA; d_call: NA; v_call: TRBV21-1; j_call: TRBJ1-6; cdr3_nt: TGTGCCAGCAGCAAAGACTGCTGGGACTTGGGGAATCCACCCCTCCACTTT; cdr3_aa: CASSKDCWDLGNPPLHF
clone_size: NA; d_call: TRBD1; v_call: TRBV6-5; j_call: TRBJ2-5; cdr3_nt: TGTGCCAGCAGTTACTCCGGGACAGCTCCACAAGAGACCCAGTACTTC; cdr3_aa: CASSYSGTAPQETQYF